These 5 T cell receptor beta chains came from one sample sequenced in a study of shared clonotypes between healthy human individuals. The table came from immunoSEQ multiplex PCR; TCRdb's copy has only in-frame clones and leaves some out. Here the sample spans about 1.1 million clones, approximately 78% being singletons. Sequenced: memory CD4+ T cells from PBMCs. Described subset: CD45RA-negative fraction. The receptors here all came from a man aged 18 to 35 in good health. Some clones in this sample may be carry-over from other donors' samples.

This chain links TRBV28 with TRBJ1-1; D remains ambiguous. Germline V lookup: CDR1 MDHEN, CDR2 SYDVKM. The CDR3 loop spans 16 amino acids. Trimming stripped 6 bases from V and 0 bases from J, with 17 bases between. The CDR3 sequence is CASSPWRPGLNTEAFF. The CDR3 DNA follows: TGTGCCAGCAGCCCATGGCGTCCAGGATTGAACACTGAAGCTTTCTTT.

V and J are TRBV7-8 and TRBJ2-2; maybe TRBD1 (6 bases). Germline loops: CDR1 SGHVS, CDR2 FQNEAQ. The CDR3 has 17 amino acids. Trimming removed 1 base from V and 2 bases from J, with 14 bases in between. CDR3 bases: TGTGCCAGCAGCTTAGGCCCTACAGGGTTTAACACCGGGGAGCTGTTTTTT. Encoded protein: CASSLGPTGFNTGELFF. Filled out from reference TRBV7-8 and TRBJ2-2, the complete variable domain reads GAGVSQSPRYKVAKRGQDVALRCDPISGHVSLFWYQQALGQGPEFLTYFQNEAQLDKSGLPSDRFFAERPEGSVSTLKIQRTQQEDSAVYLCASSLGPTGFNTGELFFGEGSRLTVL.

This clone has only a few counts. The CDR3 sequence is CASSLEDFRYGYTF. The CDR3 coding sequence is TGCGCCAGCAGCTTGGAGGACTTCCGCTATGGCTACACCTTC. The rearrangement joins TRBV5-1 to TRBJ1-2; D ambiguous. The CDR3 length is 14 residues. V was trimmed by 0 bases and J by 4 bases, leaving 10 bases between them. Germline CDR1 is SGHRS and CDR2 is YFSETQ.

CDR3 amino acids: CASSPGLMYQETQYF. CDR3 coding DNA: TGTGCCAGCAGCCCCGGCCTAATGTACCAAGAGACCCAGTACTTC. The chain employs TRBV28 and TRBJ2-5; no clear D gene. Germline CDR1 reads MDHEN; CDR2 reads SYDVKM. The V gene lost 6 bases and the J gene lost 0 bases, with 14 bases spanning the gap. The CDR3 runs 15 residues.

This chain joins TRBV7-3 and TRBJ2-7, with TRBD1 identical over 7 bases. V gave up 5 bases and J gave up 6 bases; unmatched junction bases: 10. Germline values: CDR1 SGHTA, CDR2 FQGTGA. The CDR3 length is 14 residues. CDR3 sequence: CASSARQGRSEQYF. CDR3 sequence (DNA): TGTGCCAGCAGCGCGCGACAGGGTCGAAGCGAGCAGTACTTC.